A single sample gave rise to the 14 T cell receptor beta chains below, sequenced in a study of cytomegalovirus exposure and HLA in healthy donors. The PCR had 60 Vbeta and 13 Jbeta primers. Some clones are missing from TCRdb's copy, which holds only in-frame ones; the method was immunoSEQ multiplex PCR. The sample has about 110,000 clones, approximately 79% seen once; the top ten hold 3.1%. Sequenced material: PBMCs. The receptor set was obtained from a woman between 40 and 50 years old in good health and CMV-seronegative.

V usage is TRBV27 and J usage is TRBJ2-2, with TRBD2 matching over 10 bases. CDR1 and CDR2 from the germline V gene are MNHEY and SMNVEV (reference sequence). The CDR3 spans 16 residues. V lost 1 base, J lost 5 bases, and 4 bases stayed unmatched. The chain's CDR3 is CASSLYTSGETGELFF. CDR3 nucleotides: TGTGCCAGCAGTTTATACACTAGCGGGGAGACCGGGGAGCTGTTTTTT.

The rearrangement uses TRBV7-8 and TRBJ2-5; 7 nucleotides match TRBD1. V lost 5 bases, J lost 4 bases, and 13 bases stayed unmatched. CDR1 is SGHVS and CDR2 is FQNEAQ in the germline V gene. The CDR3 is made up of 16 amino acids. The CDR3 sequence is CASSPVDRAALETQYF. In nucleotides, the CDR3 is TGTGCCAGCAGCCCCGTCGACAGGGCGGCGTTAGAGACCCAGTACTTC.

The chain carries TRBV5-4 and TRBJ2-3; a possible D gene is TRBD2 (5 bases). Germline V gene sequence: CDR1 SGHNT, CDR2 YYREEE (reference sequence). The CDR3 runs 12 residues. V was pared by 0 bases and J by 10 bases, with 9 bases between. CDR3 loop: CASSLVAGAQYF. The DNA of the CDR3 is TGTGCCAGCAGCTTGGTGGCGGGCGCGCAGTATTTT.

This clone was found a few times. The V call is TRBV4-3, the J call TRBJ2-3, with TRBD1 identical over 7 bases. The germline CDR1 and CDR2 sequences are LGHNA and YSLEER. The CDR3 spans 14 residues. V was clipped by 0 bases and J by 4 bases; unmatched bases: 1. Here the CDR3 reads CASSQETGPDTQYF. The CDR3 DNA is TGCGCCAGCAGCCAAGAGACAGGGCCAGATACGCAGTATTTT.

This clone turned up a few times. The CDR3 reads CASSRDRNQPQHF. The CDR3 DNA is TGTGCCAGTAGTAGAGACAGAAATCAGCCCCAGCATTTT. The chain has TRBV19 and TRBJ1-5; perhaps TRBD1 as D (5 bases). Germline-derived CDR1 and CDR2 are LNHDA and SQIVND (reference sequence). The CDR3 is made up of 13 amino acids. The V gene lost 4 bases and the J gene lost 4 bases, with 8 bases spanning the gap.

The J gene is TRBJ1-2, the V gene TRBV2, with D perhaps matching TRBD1 (5 bases). Trimming shortened V by 10 bases and J by 1 base, and 10 bases separated the two germline ends. The CDR3 has 12 amino acids. Germline loops: CDR1 SNHLY, CDR2 FYNNEI. The CDR3 here is CAITTVNYGYTF. The CDR3 DNA sequence: TGTGCCATAACGACAGTTAACTATGGCTACACCTTC.

The chain combines TRBV5-1 with TRBJ1-1; 9 nucleotides match TRBD1. The CDR3 is made up of 15 amino acids. Unmatched junction bases numbered 4, after V lost 2 bases and J lost 2 bases. Germline V lookup: CDR1 SGHRS, CDR2 YFSETQ. The CDR3 reads CASSLFTGGNTEAFF. The CDR3 DNA reads TGCGCCAGCAGCTTATTTACAGGGGGCAACACTGAAGCTTTCTTT.

This chain connects TRBV5-1 to TRBJ1-5; 7 bases map to TRBD1. The germline V gene has CDR1 SGHRS and CDR2 YFSETQ. CDR3 length: 15 residues. V shed 4 bases and J 1 base; nucleotides not matched to a gene: 5. The chain's CDR3 is CASSEDRVSNQPQHF. CDR3 nucleotides: TGCGCCAGCAGCGAAGACAGGGTAAGCAATCAGCCCCAGCATTTT.

The V and J genes are TRBV5-4 and TRBJ2-7; 9 bases are a match to TRBD2. Germline lookup yields CDR1 SGHNT and CDR2 YYREEE (reference sequence). There are 17 residues in the CDR3. Losses at the gene ends were 4 bases for V and 4 bases for J; bases not matched to a gene: 15. The CDR3 region is CASSPRETSGPTYEQYF. In DNA, the CDR3 is TGTGCCAGCAGCCCCCGGGAAACTAGCGGGCCTACTTACGAGCAGTACTTC.

The J gene is TRBJ2-2, the V gene TRBV4-2, with a tentative D call TRBD2 (6 bases). This CDR3 is built from 16 residues. CDR1 is LGHNA and CDR2 is YNFKEQ in the germline V gene. Trimming shortened V by 0 bases and J by 2 bases, and 10 bases separated the two germline ends. This CDR3 reads CASSQEWGDNTGELFF. Written as DNA, the CDR3 is TGTGCCAGCAGCCAAGAGTGGGGGGATAACACCGGGGAGCTGTTTTTT.

This rearrangement joins TRBV11-2 to TRBJ2-3; maybe TRBD2 (6 bases). Trimming left V 1 base short and J 0 bases short, with 11 bases between. Germline CDR1 and CDR2: SGHAT and FQNNGV. CDR3 length: 16 residues. The CDR3 nucleotides are TGTGCCAGCAGCTTAGGAGTAGCGGTAAGCACAGATACGCAGTATTTT. Its translation is CASSLGVAVSTDTQYF.

This chain connects TRBV7-2 to TRBJ1-4; unclear D gene. The germline V and J ends were trimmed by 6 bases and 7 bases, with 15 bases remaining between them. The CDR3 has 14 residues. From germline, CDR1 is SGHTA and CDR2 FQGNSA. CDR3 residues: CASSEGPESEKLFF. The CDR3 DNA is TGTGCCAGCAGTGAGGGCCCGGAGAGTGAAAAACTGTTTTTT.

This clone has only one observation. J is TRBJ1-4 and V is TRBV6-5; 7 positions match TRBD1. The trim removed 5 bases at V and 8 bases at J, leaving 8 bases unmatched. Germline-derived CDR1 and CDR2 are MNHEY and SVGAGI. The CDR3 spans 14 residues. The chain's CDR3 is CASSRGQINEKLFF. CDR3 DNA: TGTGCCAGCAGTAGGGGACAGATCAACGAAAAACTGTTTTTT.

The V and J genes are TRBV28 and TRBJ2-7, with D tentatively TRBD2 (6 bases). Deletions cut 5 bases from V and 3 bases from J, with 11 bases between. Germline V gene data show CDR1 as MDHEN and CDR2 as SYDVKM. The CDR3 sequence is 13 residues long. CDR3 sequence reads: CASSPGTGYEQYF. In DNA form, the CDR3 reads TGTGCCAGCAGTCCAGGGACTGGCTACGAGCAGTACTTC.